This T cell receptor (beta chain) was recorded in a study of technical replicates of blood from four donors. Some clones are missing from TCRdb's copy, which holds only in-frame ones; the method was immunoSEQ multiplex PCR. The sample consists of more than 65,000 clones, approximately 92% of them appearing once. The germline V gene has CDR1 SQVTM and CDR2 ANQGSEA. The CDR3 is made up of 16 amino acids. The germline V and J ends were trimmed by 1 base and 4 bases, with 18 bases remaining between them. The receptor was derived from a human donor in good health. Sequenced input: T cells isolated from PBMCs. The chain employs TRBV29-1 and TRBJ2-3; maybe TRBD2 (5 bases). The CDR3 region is CSVEAAEDYVADTQYF. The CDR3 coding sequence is TGCAGCGTTGAAGCAGCAGAAGACTACGTAGCAGATACGCAGTATTTT.